This T cell receptor (beta chain) came from a study of graft-versus-host responses after intestinal transplantation. Overall study context: Among the recipients, all got anti-thymocyte globulin induction and then tacrolimus and steroids for about 3 years. General study results and limits: There was an association between peak levels of circulating GvH clones and early post-transplant HvG declines. Individuals who had graft-donor T cell macrochimerism had allografts that showed high graft-versus-host to host-versus-graft clonal ratios. GvH clones occurred in recipient marrow; some first appeared in ileum or blood.

Graft tissue was processed to release intraepithelial and lamina propria lymphocytes. Notes on this clone: The antigen is unknown. The sample carries other DNA sequences with the same CDR3.

The method was immunoSEQ multiplex PCR; TCRdb's version includes in-frame clones alone and lacks a portion of them. The sample lists about 4,300 clones; approximately 75% were seen once. The V and J ends lost 1 base and 1 base respectively, with 8 bases between them. This CDR3 has 14 amino acids. Germline V gene data show CDR1 as SGHRS and CDR2 as YFSETQ. The TCR was taken from a human patient who received an intestinal transplant, so some T cells may come from the graft donor. This specimen consisted of ileum tissue, obtained 9 days after transplant. V is TRBV5-1 and J is TRBJ1-1; possibly TRBD1 for D (5 bases). CDR3 DNA sequence: TGCGCCAGCAGCTTGCAGGGACGGAACACTGAAGCTTTCTTT. It codes for CASSLQGRNTEAFF.